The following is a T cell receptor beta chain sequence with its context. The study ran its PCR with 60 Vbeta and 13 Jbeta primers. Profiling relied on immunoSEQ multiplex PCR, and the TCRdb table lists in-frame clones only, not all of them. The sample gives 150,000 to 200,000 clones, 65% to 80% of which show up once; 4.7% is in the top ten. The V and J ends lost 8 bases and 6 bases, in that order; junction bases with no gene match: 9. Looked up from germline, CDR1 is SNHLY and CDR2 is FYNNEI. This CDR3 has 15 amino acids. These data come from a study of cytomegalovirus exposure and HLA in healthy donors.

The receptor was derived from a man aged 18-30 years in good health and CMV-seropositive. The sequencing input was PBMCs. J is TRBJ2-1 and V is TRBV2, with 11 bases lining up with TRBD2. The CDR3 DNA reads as TGTGCCAGCCCCCTTCTAGCGGGGGGTGGCAATGAGCAGTTCTTC. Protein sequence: CASPLLAGGGNEQFF.